Below are 5 T cell receptor beta chains sequenced from a single sample in a study of T cells in narcolepsy. Here immunoSEQ multiplex PCR was the method, and the copy in TCRdb shows in-frame clones only, minus some. Of over 20,000 clones in the sample, roughly 94% were seen once. Source material: CD45RA- memory CD4+ T cells from PBMCs. All receptors come from a human donor with narcolepsy.

This clone was seen just once. The chain couples TRBV7-8 to TRBJ1-1; D ambiguous. In germline, CDR1 is SGHVS, CDR2 FQNEAQ. Trimming removed 2 bases at V and 0 bases at J, with 4 bases between. The CDR3 contains 13 residues. Here the CDR3 reads CASSLLMNTEAFF. The CDR3 bases are TGTGCCAGCAGCTTATTGATGAACACTGAAGCTTTCTTT.

The chain is built from TRBV19 and TRBJ2-1; 7 positions agree with TRBD2. Trimming removed 6 bases from V and 2 bases from J; junction bases left unmatched: 4. The germline gives CDR1 LNHDA, CDR2 SQIVND (reference sequence). The CDR3 is made up of 14 amino acids. The chain's CDR3 is CASRAGVTYNEQFF. CDR3 DNA sequence: TGTGCCAGTAGGGCGGGAGTAACCTACAATGAGCAGTTCTTC.

The chain links TRBV6-6 to TRBJ1-2; no clear D gene. Deletions cut 7 bases from V and 1 base from J, with 13 bases between. There are 14 residues in the CDR3. The germline V gene has CDR1 MNHNY and CDR2 SVGAGI (reference sequence). CDR3 sequence (DNA): TGTGCCAGCATCTCGACTCCTCTTAACTATGGCTACACCTTC. It translates to CASISTPLNYGYTF.

The chain joins TRBV14 to TRBJ2-2; D gene unclear. Between the trimmed V and J ends, which lost 4 bases and 7 bases, there was a span of 4 bases. The CDR3 totals 11 residues. From germline, CDR1 is SGHDN and CDR2 FVKESK. The CDR3 reads CASSLIGELFF. CDR3 DNA: TGTGCCAGCAGCCTCATCGGGGAGCTGTTTTTT.

This clone was recorded only once. V and J are TRBV13 and TRBJ1-1; D is unresolved. This CDR3 is built from 17 residues. CDR1 and CDR2 from the germline V gene are PRHDT and FYEKMQ (reference sequence). Trimming pared 5 bases from V and 0 bases from J, leaving 19 bases between. Written as DNA, the CDR3 is TGTGCCAGCAGCCCTAAGGGAAAGGGAACTATGAACACTGAAGCTTTCTTT. It encodes CASSPKGKGTMNTEAFF. The complete variable domain, with remaining parts taken from reference TRBV13 and TRBJ1-1, reads AAGVIQSPRHLIKEKRETATLKCYPIPRHDTVYWYQQGPGQDPQFLISFYEKMQSDKGSIPDRFSAQQFSDYHSELNMSSLELGDSALYFCASSPKGKGTMNTEAFFGQGTRLTVV.